One and the same sample provided the 6 T cell receptor beta chains below, sequenced in a study of blood T cell repertoires in COVID-19. Libraries were prepared by immunoSEQ multiplex PCR; TCRdb keeps only in-frame clonotypes and omits some of them. The table records around 250,000 clones, 85% to 90% of them present only once. Sequenced: PBMCs or T cells enriched from blood (not recorded which). The receptors originated from a woman between 25 and 40 years old who had recovered from COVID-19.

This clone was observed many times. The chain uses TRBV28 and TRBJ1-3; no definite D call. The germline V gene has CDR1 MDHEN and CDR2 SYDVKM. Trimming cost V 4 bases and J 4 bases, with 17 bases left between them. The CDR3 is 16 residues long. The CDR3 sequence: CASSSTLGRAGNTIYF. The CDR3 nucleotides are TGTGCCAGCAGTTCGACTCTCGGGAGGGCCGGAAACACCATATATTTT.

The chain is built from TRBV27 and TRBJ1-2; 8 bases agree with TRBD1. CDR1 is MNHEY and CDR2 is SMNVEV in the germline V gene (reference sequence). The J segment lost 7 bases and the V segment lost 4 bases, leaving 5 bases of the junction unmatched. The CDR3 loop spans 13 amino acids. CDR3 amino acids: CASSSRTGTGYTF. DNA of the CDR3: TGTGCCAGCAGTTCCAGGACAGGGACTGGCTACACCTTC.

The chain employs TRBV30 and TRBJ2-7; 11 bases align to TRBD2. The CDR3 loop spans 13 amino acids. Looked up from germline, CDR1 is GTSNPN and CDR2 is SVGIG (reference sequence). The trim removed 0 bases at V and 11 bases at J, leaving 6 bases unmatched. This CDR3 is CAWSVQLAGVEYF. The CDR3 DNA reads TGTGCCTGGAGTGTACAACTAGCGGGAGTGGAGTACTTC.

This clone has just one count. The rearrangement links TRBV5-6 to TRBJ1-1; D may be TRBD1 (6 bases). The CDR3 is made up of 16 amino acids. V was clipped by 5 bases and J by 3 bases, with 20 bases between them. Per the germline V gene, CDR1 is SGHDT and CDR2 is YYEEEE. The CDR3 protein is CASSHSGTPPHTEAFF. As DNA, the CDR3 is TGTGCCAGCAGTCATTCCGGGACACCGCCACACACTGAAGCTTTCTTT.

V usage is TRBV7-2 and J usage is TRBJ2-1, with D tentatively TRBD2 (5 bases). The CDR3 loop spans 15 amino acids. Germline values: CDR1 SGHTA, CDR2 FQGNSA. With 0 bases removed from V and 7 bases from J, the gap between germline ends came to 13 bases. CDR3 in amino acids: CASSLAGSGPNEQFF. The CDR3 nucleotides read TGTGCCAGCAGCTTAGCGGGGAGCGGTCCTAATGAGCAGTTCTTC.

The CDR3 region is CASSKGLKGGYTF. CDR3 in DNA: TGTGCCAGCAGCAAGGGACTAAAAGGAGGCTACACCTTC. The chain recombines TRBV28 with TRBJ1-2; D is perhaps TRBD1 (5 bases). The germline gives CDR1 MDHEN, CDR2 SYDVKM. The CDR3 consists of 13 residues. Deletions cut 6 bases from V and 8 bases from J, with 16 bases between.